This T cell receptor (beta chain) was observed in a study of T cell repertoires in cytomegalovirus infection. Study-level background: Public TCR beta signatures provided an indication of both CMV infection and a matching HLA type.

Notes on the study in general: CMV carriers having the relevant HLA were flagged by cumulative public TCR beta family frequency. The ex vivo response showed dominance by HLA-C-restricted CMV-specific TCR beta clonotypes.

Germline CDR1 is ENHRY and CDR2 is SYGVKD. This CDR3 has 15 residues. Trimming at V came to 10 bases and at J to 4 bases, leaving 16 bases not matched to a gene. In its sample, this clonotype was seen a few times. Its cognate antigen is unknown. TCRdb re-derived calls from the reads in MiXCR, one entry per CDR3 protein. Of more than 650,000 distinct CDR3 sequences listed, under 40% are singletons. The source of this sequence is a human donor in good health (CMV status not recorded). Some clones in this sample may be carry-over from other donors' samples. The chain carries TRBV10-3 and TRBJ2-7; 7 nucleotides agree with TRBD2. Input material: PBMCs. The CDR3 spells CATSARGEGLYEQYF. The DNA for the CDR3 is TGTGCCACCAGCGCCCGGGGGGAGGGTCTGTACGAGCAGTACTTC.